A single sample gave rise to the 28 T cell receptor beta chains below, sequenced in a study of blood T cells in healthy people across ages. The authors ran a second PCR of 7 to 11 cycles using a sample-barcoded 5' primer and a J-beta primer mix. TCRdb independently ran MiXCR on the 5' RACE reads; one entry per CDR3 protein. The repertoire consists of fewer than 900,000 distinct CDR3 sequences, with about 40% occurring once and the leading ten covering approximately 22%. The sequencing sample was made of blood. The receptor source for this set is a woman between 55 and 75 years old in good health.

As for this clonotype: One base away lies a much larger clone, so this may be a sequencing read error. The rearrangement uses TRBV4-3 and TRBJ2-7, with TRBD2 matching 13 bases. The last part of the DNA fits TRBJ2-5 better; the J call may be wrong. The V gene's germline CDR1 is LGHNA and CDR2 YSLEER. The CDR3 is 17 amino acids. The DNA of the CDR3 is TGCGCCAGCAGCCAGCCCGCCGGGACTAGCGGGAATGAGACCCAGTACTTC. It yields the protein CASSQPAGTSGNETQYF.

The CDR3 sequence: CASSLPGGGNSDTQYF. CDR3 DNA sequence: TGTGCCAGCAGTTTACCCGGCGGCGGGAACTCAGATACGCAGTATTTT. The V call is TRBV28, the J call TRBJ2-3, with D possibly TRBD2 on 6 matching bases. The germline V gene has CDR1 MDHEN and CDR2 SYDVKM. This CDR3 has 16 amino acids. V was shortened by 2 bases and J by 4 bases, with 16 bases between the two germline ends. The variable domain in full, completed from reference TRBV28 and TRBJ2-3, reads DVKVTQSSRYLVKRTGEKVFLECVQDMDHENMFWYRQDPGLGLRLIYFSYDVKMKEKGDIPEGYSVSREKKERFSLILESASTNQTSMYLCASSLPGGGNSDTQYFGPGTRLTVL.

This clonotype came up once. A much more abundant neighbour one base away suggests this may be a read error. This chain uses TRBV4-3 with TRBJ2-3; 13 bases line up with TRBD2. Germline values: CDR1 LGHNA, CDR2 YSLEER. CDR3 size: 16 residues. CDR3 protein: CAGSQGTSGALNSQYF. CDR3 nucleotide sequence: TGCGCCGGCAGCCAGGGGACTAGCGGGGCGCTCAACTCGCAGTATTTT.

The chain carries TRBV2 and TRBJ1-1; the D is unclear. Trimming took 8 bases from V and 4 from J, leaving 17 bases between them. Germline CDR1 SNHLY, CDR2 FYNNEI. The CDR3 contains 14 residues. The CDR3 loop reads CASGPGRRGTEAFF. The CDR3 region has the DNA TGTGCCAGCGGTCCCGGGCGGCGGGGCACTGAAGCTTTCTTT.

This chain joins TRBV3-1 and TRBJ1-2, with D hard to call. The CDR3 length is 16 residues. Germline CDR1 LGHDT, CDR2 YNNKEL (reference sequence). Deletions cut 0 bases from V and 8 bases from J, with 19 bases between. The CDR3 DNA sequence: TGTGCCAGCAGCCAAGATCTCTCCGCCGGACTAGGCGGCTACACCTTC. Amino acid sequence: CASSQDLSAGLGGYTF.

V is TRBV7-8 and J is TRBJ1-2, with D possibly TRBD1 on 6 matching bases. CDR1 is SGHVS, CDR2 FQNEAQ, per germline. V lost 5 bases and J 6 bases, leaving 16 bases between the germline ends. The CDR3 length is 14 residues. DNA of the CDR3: TGTGCCAGCAGCCCCGGGGGCGGGCTCCATGGCTACACCTTC. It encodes CASSPGGGLHGYTF.

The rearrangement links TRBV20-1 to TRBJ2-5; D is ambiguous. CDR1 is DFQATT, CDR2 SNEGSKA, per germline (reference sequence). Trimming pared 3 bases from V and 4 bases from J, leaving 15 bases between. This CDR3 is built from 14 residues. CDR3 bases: TGCAGTGCTAGGTGGGAAGGTAGACGAGAGACCCAGTACTTC. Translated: CSARWEGRRETQYF.

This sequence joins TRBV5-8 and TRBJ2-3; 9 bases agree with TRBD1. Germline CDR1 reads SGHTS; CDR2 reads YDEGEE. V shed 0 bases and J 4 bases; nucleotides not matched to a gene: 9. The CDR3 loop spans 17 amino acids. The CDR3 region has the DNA TGTGCCAGCAGCTTGGAGGGGACAGGGCGGCGGGCAGATACGCAGTATTTT. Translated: CASSLEGTGRRADTQYF.

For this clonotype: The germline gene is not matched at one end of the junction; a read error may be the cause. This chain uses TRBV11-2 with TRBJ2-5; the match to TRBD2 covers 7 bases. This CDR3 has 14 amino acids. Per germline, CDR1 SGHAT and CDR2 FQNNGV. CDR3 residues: CASSPGTKQETQYF. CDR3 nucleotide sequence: TGCGCCAGCAGCCCTGGGACTAAACAAGAGACCCAGTACTTC.

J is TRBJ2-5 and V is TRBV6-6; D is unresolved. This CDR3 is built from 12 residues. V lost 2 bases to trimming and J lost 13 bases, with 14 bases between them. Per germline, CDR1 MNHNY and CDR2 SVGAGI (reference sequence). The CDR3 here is CASSYGVVAGYF. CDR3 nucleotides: TGTGCCAGCAGTTACGGGGTCGTCGCTGGGTACTTC.

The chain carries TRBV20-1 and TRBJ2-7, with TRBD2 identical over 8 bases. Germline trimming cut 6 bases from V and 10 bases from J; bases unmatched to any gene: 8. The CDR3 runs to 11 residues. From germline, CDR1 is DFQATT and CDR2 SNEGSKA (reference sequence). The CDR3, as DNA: TGCAGTGCCCTCCAGCGGGAGCATCAGTACTTC. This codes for CSALQREHQYF.

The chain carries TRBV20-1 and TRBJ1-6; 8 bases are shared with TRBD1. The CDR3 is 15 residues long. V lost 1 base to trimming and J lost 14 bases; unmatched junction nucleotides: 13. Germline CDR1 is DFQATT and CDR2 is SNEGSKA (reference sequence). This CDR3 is CSARVARGRITSLHF. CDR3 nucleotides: TGCAGTGCTAGAGTCGCCAGGGGGCGGATTACATCCCTCCACTTT.

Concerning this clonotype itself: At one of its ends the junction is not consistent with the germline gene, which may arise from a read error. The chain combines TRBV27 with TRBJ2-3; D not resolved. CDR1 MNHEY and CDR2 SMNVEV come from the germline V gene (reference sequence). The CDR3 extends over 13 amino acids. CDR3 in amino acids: CASTPRRTDTKYF. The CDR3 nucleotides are TGTGCCTCGACCCCGAGGCGCACAGATACGAAGTATTTT.

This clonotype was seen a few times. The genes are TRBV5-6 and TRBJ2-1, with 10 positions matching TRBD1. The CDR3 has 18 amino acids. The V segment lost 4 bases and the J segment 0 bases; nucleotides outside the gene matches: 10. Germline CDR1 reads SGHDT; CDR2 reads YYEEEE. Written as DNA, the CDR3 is TGTGCCAGCAGCGGGGACAGGGGATATAGGAGCTCCTACAATGAGCAGTTCTTC. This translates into CASSGDRGYRSSYNEQFF.

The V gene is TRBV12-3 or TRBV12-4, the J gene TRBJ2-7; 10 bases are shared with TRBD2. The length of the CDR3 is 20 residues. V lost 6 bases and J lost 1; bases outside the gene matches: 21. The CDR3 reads CASRQFGSGRDSRWSYEQYF. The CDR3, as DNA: TGTGCCAGCAGACAATTTGGGAGCGGGAGGGATTCAAGGTGGTCCTACGAGCAGTACTTC.

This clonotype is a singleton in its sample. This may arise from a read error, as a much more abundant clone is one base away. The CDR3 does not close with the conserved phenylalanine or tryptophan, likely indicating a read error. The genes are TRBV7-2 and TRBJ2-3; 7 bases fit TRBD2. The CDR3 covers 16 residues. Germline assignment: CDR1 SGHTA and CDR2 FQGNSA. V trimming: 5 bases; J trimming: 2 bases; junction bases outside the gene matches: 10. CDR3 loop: CASSGRGGSATDTQYS. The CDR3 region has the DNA TGTGCCAGCAGCGGCCGTGGCGGGAGTGCCACAGATACGCAGTATTCT.

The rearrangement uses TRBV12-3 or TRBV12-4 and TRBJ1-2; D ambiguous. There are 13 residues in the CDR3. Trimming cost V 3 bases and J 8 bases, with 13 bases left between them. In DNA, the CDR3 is TGTGCCAGCAGTTTTTCGGGGATAGAAGGCTACACCTTC. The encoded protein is CASSFSGIEGYTF.

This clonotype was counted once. CDR3 in amino acids: CASSLISEETQYF. The CDR3 bases are TGTGCCAGCAGTTTAATTAGCGAAGAGACCCAGTACTTC. V usage is TRBV28 and J usage is TRBJ2-5; tentatively, D is TRBD2 (5 bases). The CDR3 loop spans 13 amino acids. The germline V gene has CDR1 MDHEN and CDR2 SYDVKM. The V and J ends lost 2 bases and 3 bases respectively, with 7 bases between them.

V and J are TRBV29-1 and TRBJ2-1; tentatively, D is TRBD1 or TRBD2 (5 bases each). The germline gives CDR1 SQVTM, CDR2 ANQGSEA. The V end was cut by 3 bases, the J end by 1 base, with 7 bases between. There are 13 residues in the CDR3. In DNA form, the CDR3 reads TGCAGCGTTGATGGGGGTTCCTACAATGAGCAGTTCTTC. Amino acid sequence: CSVDGGSYNEQFF.

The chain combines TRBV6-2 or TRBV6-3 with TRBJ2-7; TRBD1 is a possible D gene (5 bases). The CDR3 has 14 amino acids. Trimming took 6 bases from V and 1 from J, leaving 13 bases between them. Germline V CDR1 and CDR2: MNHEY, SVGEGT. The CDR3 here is CASRPPRDSYEQYF. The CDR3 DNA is TGTGCCAGCAGGCCCCCCAGGGATTCCTACGAGCAGTACTTC.

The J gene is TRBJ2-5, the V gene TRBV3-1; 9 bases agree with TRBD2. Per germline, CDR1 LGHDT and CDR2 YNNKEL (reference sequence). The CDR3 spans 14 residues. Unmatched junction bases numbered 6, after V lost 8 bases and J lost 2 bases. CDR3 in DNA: TGTGCCAGCTACGCGAGCGGGGGGCAAGAGACCCAGTACTTC. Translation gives CASYASGGQETQYF.

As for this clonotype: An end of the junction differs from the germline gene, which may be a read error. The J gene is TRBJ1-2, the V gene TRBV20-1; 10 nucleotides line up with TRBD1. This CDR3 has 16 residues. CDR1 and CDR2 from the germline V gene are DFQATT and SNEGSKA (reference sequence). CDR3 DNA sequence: TGCAGTGCTATTAGACAGGGGGCCCAAGCTAACTATGGCCACACCTTC. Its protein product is CSAIRQGAQANYGHTF.

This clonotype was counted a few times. CDR3 sequence reads: CASSPSGIYEQYF. CDR3 sequence (DNA): TGTGCCAGCAGCCCCTCAGGGATCTACGAGCAGTACTTC. V gene TRBV6-2 or TRBV6-3 combines with J gene TRBJ2-7, with a tentative D call TRBD1 (5 bases). Trimming cost V 6 bases and J 3 bases, with 12 bases left between them. CDR1 is MNHEY and CDR2 is SVGEGT in the germline V gene. The CDR3 length is 13 residues.

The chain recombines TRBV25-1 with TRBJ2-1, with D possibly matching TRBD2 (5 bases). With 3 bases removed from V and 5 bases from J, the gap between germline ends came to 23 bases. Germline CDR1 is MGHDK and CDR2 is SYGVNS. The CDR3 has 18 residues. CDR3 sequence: CASSDPSELVDEHNEQFF. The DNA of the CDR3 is TGTGCCAGCAGTGACCCCTCTGAACTAGTGGACGAGCACAATGAGCAGTTCTTC.

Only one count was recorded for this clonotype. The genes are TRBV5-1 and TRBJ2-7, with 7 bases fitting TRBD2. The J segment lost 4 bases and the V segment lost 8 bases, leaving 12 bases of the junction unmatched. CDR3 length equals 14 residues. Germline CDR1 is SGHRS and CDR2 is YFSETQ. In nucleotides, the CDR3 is TGCGCCAGTGGGACTAACGGGGACCCGTACGAGCAGTACTTC. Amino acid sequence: CASGTNGDPYEQYF.

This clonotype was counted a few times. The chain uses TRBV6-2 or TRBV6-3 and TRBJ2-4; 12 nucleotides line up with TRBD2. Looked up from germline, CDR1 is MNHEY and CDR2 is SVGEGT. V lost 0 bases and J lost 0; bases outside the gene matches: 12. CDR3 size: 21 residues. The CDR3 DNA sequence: TGTGCCAGCAGTTACTCGATTGGCTCTAGCGGGAGGGCCATAGCCAAAAACATTCAGTACTTC. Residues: CASSYSIGSSGRAIAKNIQYF.

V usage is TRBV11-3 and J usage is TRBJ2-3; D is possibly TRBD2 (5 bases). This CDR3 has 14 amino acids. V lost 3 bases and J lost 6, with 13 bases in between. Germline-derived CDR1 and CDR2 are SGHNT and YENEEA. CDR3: CASSLRGSGDTQYF. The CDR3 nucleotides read TGTGCCAGCAGCTTGCGAGGGTCAGGTGATACGCAGTATTTT.

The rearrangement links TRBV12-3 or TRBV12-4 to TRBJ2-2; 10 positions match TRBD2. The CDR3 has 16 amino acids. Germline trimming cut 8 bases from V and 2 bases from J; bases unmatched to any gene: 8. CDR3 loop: CASGPGLAVNTGELFF. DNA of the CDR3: TGTGCCAGCGGCCCCGGACTAGCGGTAAACACCGGGGAGCTGTTTTTT.